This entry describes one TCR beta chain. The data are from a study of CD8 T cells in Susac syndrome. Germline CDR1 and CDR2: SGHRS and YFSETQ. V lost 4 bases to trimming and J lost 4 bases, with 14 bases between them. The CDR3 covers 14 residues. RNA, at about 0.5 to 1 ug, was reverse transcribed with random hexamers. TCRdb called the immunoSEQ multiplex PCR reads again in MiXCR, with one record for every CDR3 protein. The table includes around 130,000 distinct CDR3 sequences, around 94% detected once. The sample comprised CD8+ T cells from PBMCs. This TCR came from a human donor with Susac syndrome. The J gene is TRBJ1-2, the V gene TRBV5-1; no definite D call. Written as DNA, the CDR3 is TGCGCCAGCAGCCAAGGACGGAACCCCTATGGCTACACCTTC. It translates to CASSQGRNPYGYTF.